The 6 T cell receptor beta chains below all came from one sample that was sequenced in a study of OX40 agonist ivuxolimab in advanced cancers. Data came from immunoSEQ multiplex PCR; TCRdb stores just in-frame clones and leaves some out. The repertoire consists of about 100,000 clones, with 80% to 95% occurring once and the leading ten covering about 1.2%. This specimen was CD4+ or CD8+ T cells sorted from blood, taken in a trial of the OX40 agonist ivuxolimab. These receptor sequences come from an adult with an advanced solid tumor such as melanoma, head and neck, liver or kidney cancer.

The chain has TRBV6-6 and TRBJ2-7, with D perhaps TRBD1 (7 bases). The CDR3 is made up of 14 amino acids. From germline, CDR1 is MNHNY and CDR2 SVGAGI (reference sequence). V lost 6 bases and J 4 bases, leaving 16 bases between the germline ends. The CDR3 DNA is TGTGCCAGCAGGGGGGACAGCGGGCGTTACGAGCAGTACTTC. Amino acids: CASRGDSGRYEQYF.

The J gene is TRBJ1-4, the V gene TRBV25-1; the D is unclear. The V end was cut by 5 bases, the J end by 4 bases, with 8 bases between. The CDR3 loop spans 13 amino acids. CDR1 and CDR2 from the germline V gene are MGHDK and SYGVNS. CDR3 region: CASSWEINEKLFF. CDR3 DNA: TGTGCCAGCAGTTGGGAGATTAATGAAAAACTGTTTTTT.

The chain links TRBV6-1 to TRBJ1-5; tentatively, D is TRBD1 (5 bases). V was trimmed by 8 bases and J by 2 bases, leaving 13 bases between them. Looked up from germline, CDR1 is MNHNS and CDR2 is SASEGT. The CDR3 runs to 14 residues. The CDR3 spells CASGKDSRNQPQHF. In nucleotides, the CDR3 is TGTGCCAGCGGTAAAGACAGTCGCAATCAGCCCCAGCATTTT.

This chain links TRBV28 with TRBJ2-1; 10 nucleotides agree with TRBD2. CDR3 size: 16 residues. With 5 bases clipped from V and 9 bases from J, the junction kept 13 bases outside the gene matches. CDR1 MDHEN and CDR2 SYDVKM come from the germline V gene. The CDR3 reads CASSKRLAGFIREQFF. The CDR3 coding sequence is TGTGCCAGCAGTAAACGACTAGCGGGTTTTATACGTGAGCAGTTCTTC.

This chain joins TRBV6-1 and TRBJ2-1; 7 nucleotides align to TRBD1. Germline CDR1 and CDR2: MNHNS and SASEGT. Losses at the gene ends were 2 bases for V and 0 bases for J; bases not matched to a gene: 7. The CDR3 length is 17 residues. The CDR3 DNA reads TGTGCCAGCAGTGAACCCTTAGACAGGGTCTCCTACAATGAGCAGTTCTTC. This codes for CASSEPLDRVSYNEQFF.

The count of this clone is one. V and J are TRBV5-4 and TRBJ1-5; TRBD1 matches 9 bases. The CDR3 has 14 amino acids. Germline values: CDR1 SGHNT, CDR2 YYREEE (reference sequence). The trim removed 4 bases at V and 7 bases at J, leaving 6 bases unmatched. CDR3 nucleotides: TGTGCCAGCAGCCATCAGGGACAGGGACAGCCCCAGCATTTT. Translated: CASSHQGQGQPQHF.